Listed here is a single T cell receptor (beta chain). The study drew participants aged about 18 to 95 years from some 24 US areas. Categorization into cohorts depended on clinical history that participants reported. CDR1 is ENHRY and CDR2 is SYGVKD in the germline V gene. The trim removed 2 bases at V and 7 bases at J, leaving 11 bases unmatched. The CDR3 has 17 residues. These data come from a study of blood T cell repertoires in COVID-19. Study at large: T cells, B-cell-depleted T cells, or PBMCs provided the cDNA or gDNA that served as material.

Original data processing: Estimates of nucleated cell counts were drawn from the amplification of reference gene primers. The protocol was immunoSEQ multiplex PCR, while the TCRdb copy is restricted to in-frame clones and leaves out a portion. The V and J calls and the clone size are those of that table, but D and trimming were determined from the DNA. The table shows around 330,000 clones, with around 90% occurring only once. Sequences were obtained from PBMCs or T cells enriched from blood (not recorded which). The chain combines TRBV10-3 with TRBJ1-1; TRBD1 matches 12 bases. This clonotype originated in a man in his sixties who had recovered from COVID-19. The CDR3 loop is CAISEPPGTGGAVEAFF. CDR3 DNA: TGTGCCATCAGTGAGCCCCCCGGGACAGGGGGCGCGGTTGAAGCTTTCTTT.